This T cell receptor beta chain was recovered during a study of OX40 agonist ivuxolimab in advanced cancers. The overall study: All patients had ivuxolimab intravenously every 2 weeks at 0.01 to 10 mg/kg.

General observations from the study: It was also the case that some nonresponders had low normalized T-cell clonal expansion.

A note on this clone: Its antigen remains unidentified.

The V gene end was trimmed by 5 bases and the J gene end by 5 bases; junction bases not matched to a gene: 9. From germline, CDR1 is SEHNR and CDR2 FQNEAQ (reference sequence). CDR3 length: 17 amino acids. The method was immunoSEQ multiplex PCR; TCRdb's version includes in-frame clones alone and lacks a portion of them. The profile covers about 50,000 clones, with more than 75% appearing a single time and about 2.3% taken by the ten largest. The investigators sampled blood at baseline, at cycle 4 day 1, and at cycle 7 day 1. The sequencing here drew on CD4+ or CD8+ T cells sorted from blood, taken in a trial of the OX40 agonist ivuxolimab. This chain uses TRBV7-9 with TRBJ2-3; 14 bases agree with TRBD2. This clonotype originated in an adult with an advanced solid tumor such as melanoma, head and neck, liver or kidney cancer. CDR3 nucleotides: TGTGCCAGCAGCGCCTGGGGACTAGCGGGAGTAAGAGATACGCAGTATTTT. This gives the protein CASSAWGLAGVRDTQYF.